This T cell receptor (beta chain) was obtained from a study of T cell repertoires in cytomegalovirus infection. Study overall: CMV infection and matching HLA type were both indicated by public TCR beta signatures. Overall study results and limits: CMV-specific TCR beta clonotypes restricted by HLA-C dominated the ex vivo response. Summed frequency of shared TCR beta families picked out CMV carriers who also had the relevant HLA.

TCRdb used MiXCR to reprocess the reads, holding one entry per CDR3 protein. Found here are over 150,000 distinct CDR3 sequences, about 17% of them singletons; the top ten hold 20% to 25%. As regards this clonotype: What it binds is not known.

This TCR was sampled from a human donor in good health (CMV status not recorded). Some clones in this sample may be carry-over from other donors' samples. The sequencing sample was made of CD8+ T cells from PBMCs.

The CDR3 protein is CASRDLRGRGNTEAFF. The CDR3 bases are TGTGCCAGCAGGGACTTGAGGGGGAGGGGGAACACTGAAGCTTTCTTT. This chain connects TRBV12-3 or TRBV12-4 to TRBJ1-1, with D possibly matching TRBD1 (6 bases). The CDR3 sequence is 16 residues long. V was pared by 6 bases and J by 1 base, with 18 bases between.